The text below deals with one T cell receptor beta chain. V shed 7 bases and J shed 2 bases, with 14 bases lying between them. Per germline, CDR1 MNHNS and CDR2 SASEGT. The CDR3 consists of 14 residues. The immunoSEQ assay was v3.0, run at survey level. Libraries were prepared by immunoSEQ multiplex PCR; TCRdb keeps only in-frame clonotypes and omits some of them. The sample yields about 35,000 clones, 75% to 90% seen once. This specimen belongs to a study of long-term antiretroviral therapy in people with HIV. Treatment for every participant with HIV took place in the United States. The input for sequencing was unsorted PBMCs, taken 1 year after starting antiretroviral therapy. This chain connects TRBV6-1 to TRBJ1-1, with D maybe TRBD1 (6 bases). The receptor was isolated from a man younger than 30 with HIV. The CDR3 coding sequence is TGTGCCAGCACAATAACGGACAGTAACACTGAAGCTTTCTTT. Translation: CASTITDSNTEAFF.